What follows are 21 T cell receptor beta chains derived from one specimen sequenced in a study of T cell changes during pregnancy in multiple sclerosis (dated by TCRdb to about 2019). Libraries were prepared through the immunoSEQ multiplex PCR assay. This immuneACCESS table, as held by TCRdb, lists in-frame sequences with V and J called but not all clones. Of the missing ones, under half trace to an unresolved V gene in checked studies; the others have no known cause. The sample has tens of thousands of clones on record, 85% to 95% of them singletons. Jointly, the top ten make up approximately 0.39% of the sample. Sequencing used CD4+ T cells from peripheral blood mononuclear cells, obtained in the second trimester of pregnancy. These receptors originate from a female donor with multiple sclerosis, enrolled in a pregnancy study.

This chain uses TRBV7-2 with TRBJ1-6, with TRBD1 as a possible D gene (5 bases). Per the germline V gene, CDR1 is SGHTA and CDR2 is FQGNSA. V was shortened by 2 bases and J by 9 bases, with 11 bases between the two germline ends. The CDR3 length is 14 residues. CDR3 protein: CASSLTGDTSPLHF. CDR3 bases: TGTGCCAGCAGCTTAACGGGGGATACTTCACCCCTCCACTTT.

The chain joins TRBV6-5 to TRBJ1-2; the D is unclear. The germline CDR1 and CDR2 sequences are MNHEY and SVGAGI. The CDR3 contains 13 residues. V was trimmed by 5 bases and J by 0 bases, leaving 7 bases between them. This CDR3 reads CASSPTANYGYTF. DNA of the CDR3: TGTGCCAGCAGTCCTACAGCTAACTATGGCTACACCTTC.

V usage is TRBV11-2 and J usage is TRBJ2-2; the D is unclear. The CDR3 spans 14 residues. Trimming left V 0 bases short and J 7 bases short, with 9 bases between. The germline gives CDR1 SGHAT, CDR2 FQNNGV. The CDR3 protein is CASSLDLASGELFF. CDR3 DNA: TGTGCCAGCAGCTTAGATCTGGCCAGCGGGGAGCTGTTTTTT.

This clone was picked up one time. This chain links TRBV6-5 with TRBJ1-2; TRBD1 matches at 7 bases. Germline V CDR1 and CDR2: MNHEY, SVGAGI. The J segment lost 0 bases and the V segment lost 6 bases, leaving 4 bases of the junction unmatched. The length of the CDR3 is 14 residues. The CDR3 region is CASRETGTNYGYTF. As DNA, the CDR3 is TGTGCCAGCAGAGAGACAGGGACTAACTATGGCTACACCTTC.

The chain joins TRBV29-1 to TRBJ1-2; 9 bases align to TRBD1. Germline CDR1 and CDR2: SQVTM and ANQGSEA. The CDR3 totals 16 residues. V was clipped by 4 bases and J by 0 bases; unmatched bases: 9. In DNA, the CDR3 is TGCAGCGTTGTAGACAGGGGGGCAGGCTCTAACTATGGCTACACCTTC. Encoded protein: CSVVDRGAGSNYGYTF.

The chain joins TRBV20-1 to TRBJ2-7; 7 nucleotides agree with TRBD1. This CDR3 has 10 amino acids. CDR1 is DFQATT and CDR2 is SNEGSKA in the germline V gene (reference sequence). After removal of 5 bases from V and 6 bases from J, the junction contained 1 base not matched to a gene. Here the CDR3 reads CSAGTAEQYF. The CDR3 region has the DNA TGCAGTGCTGGGACAGCCGAGCAGTACTTC.

This clone is a singleton in its sample. This chain joins TRBV6-5 and TRBJ1-5; D is uncertain. V was cut by 8 bases and J by 5 bases, with 16 bases left in between. CDR1 is MNHEY and CDR2 is SVGAGI in the germline V gene. This CDR3 has 14 residues. CDR3: CASRIGVGDQPQHF. The CDR3 bases are TGTGCCAGCCGAATCGGGGTTGGGGATCAGCCCCAGCATTTT.

This clone was seen only a few times. The gene calls are TRBV7-2 and TRBJ1-2; maybe TRBD1 (6 bases). Between the trimmed V and J ends, which lost 3 bases and 8 bases, there was a span of 13 bases. CDR3 length equals 13 residues. Germline lookup yields CDR1 SGHTA and CDR2 FQGNSA. CDR3 sequence: CASSLTGEGGYTF. For the CDR3, the DNA is TGTGCCAGCAGCTTGACAGGCGAGGGCGGCTACACCTTC.

The rearrangement joins TRBV5-1 to TRBJ2-7; TRBD2 aligns across 8 bases. The CDR3 has 14 amino acids. V dropped 4 bases and J dropped 2; count of bases not matched to a gene: 5. Germline values: CDR1 SGHRS, CDR2 YFSETQ. CDR3 sequence reads: CASSTLAGTYEQYF. The CDR3 DNA reads TGCGCCAGCAGCACCCTAGCGGGTACCTACGAGCAGTACTTC.

This rearrangement joins TRBV4-2 to TRBJ2-3, with D maybe TRBD2 (6 bases). The CDR3 loop spans 15 amino acids. Between the trimmed V and J ends, which lost 0 bases and 10 bases, there was a span of 17 bases. Germline V CDR1 and CDR2: LGHNA, YNFKEQ. The CDR3 DNA follows: TGTGCCAGCAGCCAAGATGTGCTAGCGAGCGCCCCGCAGTATTTT. Its translation: CASSQDVLASAPQYF.

V is TRBV19 and J is TRBJ2-5; 11 nucleotides align to TRBD2. Trimming removed 7 bases from V and 4 bases from J; junction bases left unmatched: 8. Germline V gives CDR1 LNHDA, CDR2 SQIVND (reference sequence). The CDR3 runs to 15 residues. CDR3 sequence (DNA): TGTGCCAGTAAGCCACTAGCGGGGGAGGGAGAGACCCAGTACTTC. This encodes CASKPLAGEGETQYF.

CDR3 in amino acids: CASSESPYTQGSGNTIYF. As DNA, the CDR3 is TGCGCCAGCAGTGAGTCTCCCTACACTCAGGGGTCCGGAAACACCATATATTTT. The rearrangement joins TRBV10-1 to TRBJ1-3, with TRBD1 as a possible D gene (6 bases). Looked up from germline, CDR1 is WNHNN and CDR2 is SYGVQD (reference sequence). V was shortened by 0 bases and J by 4 bases, with 19 bases between the two germline ends. The CDR3 consists of 18 residues.

This chain connects TRBV9 to TRBJ2-5, with D maybe TRBD2 (7 bases). In germline, CDR1 is SGDLS, CDR2 YYNGEE. This CDR3 region has 17 residues. Trimming stripped 1 base from V and 2 bases from J, with 18 bases between. The CDR3 is CASSVSLRGGLQETQYF. DNA for the CDR3: TGTGCCAGCAGCGTAAGCTTAAGGGGGGGGCTTCAAGAGACCCAGTACTTC.

V usage is TRBV7-8 and J usage is TRBJ1-5; no reliable D call. Trimming stripped 1 base from V and 0 bases from J, with 13 bases between. The CDR3 runs 17 residues. Germline lookup yields CDR1 SGHVS and CDR2 FQNEAQ. In DNA form, the CDR3 reads TGTGCCAGCAGCTTAGAACTCGGCGGTTTTAGCAATCAGCCCCAGCATTTT. Translating it yields CASSLELGGFSNQPQHF. Combining the CDR3 with reference TRBV7-8 and TRBJ1-5 gives the whole variable domain GAGVSQSPRYKVAKRGQDVALRCDPISGHVSLFWYQQALGQGPEFLTYFQNEAQLDKSGLPSDRFFAERPEGSVSTLKIQRTQQEDSAVYLCASSLELGGFSNQPQHFGDGTRLSIL.

CDR3 DNA sequence: TGTGCCTGGAGTTTCCAGGGAAGTGTCGGGGGTTCCTACGAGCAGTACTTC. This translates into CAWSFQGSVGGSYEQYF. This chain joins TRBV30 and TRBJ2-7; D is possibly TRBD2 (6 bases). CDR1 is GTSNPN and CDR2 is SVGIG in the germline V gene (reference sequence). Trimming stripped 2 bases from V and 1 base from J, with 21 bases between. This CDR3 spans 17 amino acids.

The CDR3 region is CASSVGGNSYNSPLHF. In DNA, the CDR3 is TGTGCCAGCAGCGTAGGAGGGAACTCCTATAATTCACCCCTCCACTTT. The chain couples TRBV9 to TRBJ1-6; D gene unclear. This CDR3 contains 16 residues. The V gene lost 0 bases and the J gene lost 0 bases, with 7 bases spanning the gap. Per germline, CDR1 SGDLS and CDR2 YYNGEE. Based on the CDR3 plus reference TRBV9 and TRBJ1-6, the full variable domain is DSGVTQTPKHLITATGQRVTLRCSPRSGDLSVYWYQQSLDQGLQFLIQYYNGEERAKGNILERFSAQQFPDLHSELNLSSLELGDSALYFCASSVGGNSYNSPLHFGNGTRLTVT.

In its sample, this clone was seen once. CDR3 amino acids: CASSFGVPDGYTF. The CDR3 DNA is TGTGCCAGCAGCTTCGGGGTCCCTGATGGCTACACCTTC. The V and J genes are TRBV7-2 and TRBJ1-2; D is unresolved. The CDR3 loop spans 13 amino acids. The ends were cut back, 3 bases at V and 6 bases at J, with 11 bases in the middle. Germline V gives CDR1 SGHTA, CDR2 FQGNSA.

The V and J genes are TRBV5-1 and TRBJ1-4; 7 bases agree with TRBD1. Looked up from germline, CDR1 is SGHRS and CDR2 is YFSETQ. This CDR3 has 14 residues. V gave up 3 bases and J gave up 4 bases; unmatched junction bases: 3. DNA of the CDR3: TGCGCCAGCAGCTCCGGGACAGTTAATGAAAAACTGTTTTTT. Encoded protein: CASSSGTVNEKLFF.

This chain links TRBV5-1 with TRBJ1-1, with unresolved D. Between the trimmed V and J ends, which lost 3 bases and 5 bases, there was a span of 17 bases. The CDR3 spans 15 residues. Germline V gene lookup returns CDR1 SGHRS and CDR2 YFSETQ. CDR3 sequence (DNA): TGCGCCAGCAGCTGGCCTGATGGTCCGCAGACTGAAGCTTTCTTT. Translating it yields CASSWPDGPQTEAFF.

J is TRBJ1-5 and V is TRBV21-1; the table calls TRBD1, which could not be checked here. TRBV21-1 is flagged as a pseudogene. CDR3 length: 17 residues. CDR3 in amino acids: CASSKCIQADSNQPQHF. CDR3 bases: TGTGCCAGCAGCAAATGTATACAGGCCGATAGCAATCAGCCCCAGCATTTT.

The chain is built from TRBV6-5 and TRBJ2-5; 15 bases agree with TRBD2. The CDR3 is 13 residues long. CDR1 is MNHEY and CDR2 is SVGAGI in the germline V gene. V shed 9 bases and J 8 bases; nucleotides not matched to a gene: 4. CDR3 region: CASGLAGGDTQYF. As DNA, the CDR3 is TGTGCCAGTGGACTAGCGGGGGGGGACACCCAGTACTTC.